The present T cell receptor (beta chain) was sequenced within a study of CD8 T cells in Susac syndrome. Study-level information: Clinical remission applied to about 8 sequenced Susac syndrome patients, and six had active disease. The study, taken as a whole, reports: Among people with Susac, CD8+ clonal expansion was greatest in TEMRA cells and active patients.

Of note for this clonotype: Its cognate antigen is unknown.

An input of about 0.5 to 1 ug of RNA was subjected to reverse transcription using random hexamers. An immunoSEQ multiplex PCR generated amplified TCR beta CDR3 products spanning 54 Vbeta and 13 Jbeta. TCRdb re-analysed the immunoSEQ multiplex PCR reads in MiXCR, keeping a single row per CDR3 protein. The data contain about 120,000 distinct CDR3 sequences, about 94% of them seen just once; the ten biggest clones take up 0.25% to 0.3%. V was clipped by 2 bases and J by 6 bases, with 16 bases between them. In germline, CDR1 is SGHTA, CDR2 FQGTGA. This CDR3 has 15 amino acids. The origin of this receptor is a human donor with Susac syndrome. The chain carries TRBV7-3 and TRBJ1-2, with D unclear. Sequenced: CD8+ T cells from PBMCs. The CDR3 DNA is TGTGCCAGCAGCTTACTACGGAAATCCAGGCATGGCTACACCTTC. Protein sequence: CASSLLRKSRHGYTF.